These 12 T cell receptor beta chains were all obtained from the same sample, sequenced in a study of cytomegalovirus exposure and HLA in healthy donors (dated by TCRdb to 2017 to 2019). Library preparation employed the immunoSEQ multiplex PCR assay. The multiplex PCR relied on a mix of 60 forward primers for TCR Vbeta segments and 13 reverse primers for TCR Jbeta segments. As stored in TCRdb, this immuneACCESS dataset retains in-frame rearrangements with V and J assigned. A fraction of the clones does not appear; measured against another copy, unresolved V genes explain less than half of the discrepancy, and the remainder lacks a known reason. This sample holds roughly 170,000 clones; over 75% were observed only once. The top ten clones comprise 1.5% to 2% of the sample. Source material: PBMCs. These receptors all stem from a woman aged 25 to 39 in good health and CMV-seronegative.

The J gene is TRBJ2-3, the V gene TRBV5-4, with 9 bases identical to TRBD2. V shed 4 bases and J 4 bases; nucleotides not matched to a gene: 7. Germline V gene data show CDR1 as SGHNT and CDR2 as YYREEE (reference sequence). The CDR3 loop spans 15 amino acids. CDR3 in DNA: TGTGCCAGCAGCCCCCAGCGGGAGGTATCAGATACGCAGTATTTT. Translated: CASSPQREVSDTQYF.

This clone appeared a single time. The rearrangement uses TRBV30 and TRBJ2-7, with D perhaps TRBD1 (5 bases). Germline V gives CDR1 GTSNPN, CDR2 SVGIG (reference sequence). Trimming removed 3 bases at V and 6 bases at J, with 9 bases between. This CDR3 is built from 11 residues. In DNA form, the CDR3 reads TGTGCCTGGAGAGACAGCAGCGAGCAGTACTTC. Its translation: CAWRDSSEQYF.

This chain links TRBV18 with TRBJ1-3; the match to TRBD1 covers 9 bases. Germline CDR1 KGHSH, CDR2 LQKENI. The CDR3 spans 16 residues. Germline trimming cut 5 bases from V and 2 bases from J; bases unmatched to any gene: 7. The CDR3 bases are TGTGCCAGCTCATTCCGGACAGGGGCTGCTGGAAACACCATATATTTT. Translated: CASSFRTGAAGNTIYF.

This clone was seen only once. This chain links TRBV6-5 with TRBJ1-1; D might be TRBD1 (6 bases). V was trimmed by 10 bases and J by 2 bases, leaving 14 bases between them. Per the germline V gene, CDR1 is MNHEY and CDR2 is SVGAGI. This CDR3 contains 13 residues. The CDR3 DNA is TGTGCCACCGCGGACAGAGAAAACACTGAAGCTTTCTTT. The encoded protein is CATADRENTEAFF.

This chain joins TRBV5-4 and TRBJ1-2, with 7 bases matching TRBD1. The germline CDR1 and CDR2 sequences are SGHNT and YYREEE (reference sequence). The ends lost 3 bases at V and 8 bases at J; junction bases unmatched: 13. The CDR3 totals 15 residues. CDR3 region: CASSYPAEGALGYTF. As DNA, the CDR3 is TGTGCCAGCAGCTACCCGGCGGAGGGGGCATTAGGCTACACCTTC.

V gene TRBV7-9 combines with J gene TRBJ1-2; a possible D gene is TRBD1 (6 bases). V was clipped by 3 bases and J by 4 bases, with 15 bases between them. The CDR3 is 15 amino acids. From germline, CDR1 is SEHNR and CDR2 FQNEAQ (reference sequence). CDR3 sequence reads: CASSFLGAQIYGYTF. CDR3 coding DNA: TGTGCCAGCAGCTTTTTGGGGGCACAGATCTATGGCTACACCTTC.

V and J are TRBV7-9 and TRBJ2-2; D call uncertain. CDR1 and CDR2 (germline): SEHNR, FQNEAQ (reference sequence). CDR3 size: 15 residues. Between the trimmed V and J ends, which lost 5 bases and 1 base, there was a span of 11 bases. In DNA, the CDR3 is TGTGCCAGCAGCACTTCGGGTAGGAACACCGGGGAGCTGTTTTTT. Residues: CASSTSGRNTGELFF. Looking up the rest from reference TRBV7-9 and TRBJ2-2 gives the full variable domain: DTGVSQNPRHKITKRGQNVTFRCDPISEHNRLYWYRQTLGQGPEFLTYFQNEAQLEKSRLLSDRFSAERPKGSFSTLEIQRTEQGDSAMYLCASSTSGRNTGELFFGEGSRLTVL.

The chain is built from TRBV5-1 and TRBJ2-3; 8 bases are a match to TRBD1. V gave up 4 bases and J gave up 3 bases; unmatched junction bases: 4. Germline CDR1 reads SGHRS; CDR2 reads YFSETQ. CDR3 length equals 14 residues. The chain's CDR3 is CASSTGQGTDTQYF. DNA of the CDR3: TGCGCCAGCAGCACAGGACAGGGAACAGATACGCAGTATTTT.

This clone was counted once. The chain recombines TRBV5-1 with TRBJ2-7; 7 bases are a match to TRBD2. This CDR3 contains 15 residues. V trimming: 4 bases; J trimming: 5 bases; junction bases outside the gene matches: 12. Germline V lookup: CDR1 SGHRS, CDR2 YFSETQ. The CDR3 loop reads CASSLGGGGPNEQYF. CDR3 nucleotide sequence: TGCGCCAGCAGCCTGGGGGGGGGAGGGCCAAACGAGCAGTACTTC.

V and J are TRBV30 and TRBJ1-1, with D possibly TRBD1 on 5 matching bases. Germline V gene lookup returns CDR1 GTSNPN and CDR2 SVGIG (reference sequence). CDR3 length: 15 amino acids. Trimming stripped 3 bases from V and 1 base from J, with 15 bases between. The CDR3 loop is CAWSPWGGWNTEAFF. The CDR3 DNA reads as TGTGCCTGGAGCCCGTGGGGCGGTTGGAACACTGAAGCTTTCTTT.

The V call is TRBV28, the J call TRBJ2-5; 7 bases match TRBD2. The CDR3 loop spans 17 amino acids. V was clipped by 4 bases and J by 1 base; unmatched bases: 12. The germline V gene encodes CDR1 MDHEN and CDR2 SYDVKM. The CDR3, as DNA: TGTGCCAGCAGTTCGTATCAAGAGCGGGATGCCCAAGAGACCCAGTACTTC. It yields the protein CASSSYQERDAQETQYF. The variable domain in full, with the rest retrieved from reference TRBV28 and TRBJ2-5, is DVKVTQSSRYLVKRTGEKVFLECVQDMDHENMFWYRQDPGLGLRLIYFSYDVKMKEKGDIPEGYSVSREKKERFSLILESASTNQTSMYLCASSSYQERDAQETQYFGPGTRLLVL.

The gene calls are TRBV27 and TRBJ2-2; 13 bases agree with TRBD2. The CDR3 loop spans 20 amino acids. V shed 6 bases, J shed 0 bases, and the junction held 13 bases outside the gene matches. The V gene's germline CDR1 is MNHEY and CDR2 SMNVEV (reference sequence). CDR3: CASSFPKRTSGSPNTGELFF. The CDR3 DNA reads TGTGCCAGCAGCTTCCCAAAAAGGACTAGCGGGAGTCCGAACACCGGGGAGCTGTTTTTT.